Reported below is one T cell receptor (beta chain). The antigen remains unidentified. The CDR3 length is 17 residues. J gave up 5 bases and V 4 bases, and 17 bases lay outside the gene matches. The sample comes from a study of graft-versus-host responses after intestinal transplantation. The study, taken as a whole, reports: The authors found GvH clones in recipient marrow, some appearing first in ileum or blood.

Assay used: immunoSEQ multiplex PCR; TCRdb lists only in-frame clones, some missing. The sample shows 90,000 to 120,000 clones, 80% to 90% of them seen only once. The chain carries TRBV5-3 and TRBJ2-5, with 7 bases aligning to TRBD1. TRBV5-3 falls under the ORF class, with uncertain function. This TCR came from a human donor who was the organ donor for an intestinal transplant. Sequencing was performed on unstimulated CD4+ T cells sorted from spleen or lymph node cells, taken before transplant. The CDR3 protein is CARSVDPTGSRRETQYF. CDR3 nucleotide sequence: TGTGCCAGAAGCGTAGACCCGACAGGGTCAAGGAGGGAGACCCAGTACTTC.